This T cell receptor (beta chain) emerged from a study of cytomegalovirus exposure and HLA in healthy donors. Primers included in the PCR were 60 Vbeta and 13 Jbeta primers. Here immunoSEQ multiplex PCR was the method, and the copy in TCRdb shows in-frame clones only, minus some. The data show 150,000 or so clones, roughly four fifths seen once. The germline V gene encodes CDR1 LNHDA and CDR2 SQIVND (reference sequence). This CDR3 spans 16 amino acids. Unmatched junction bases numbered 13, after V lost 7 bases and J lost 3 bases. The specimen was PBMCs. This sequence was found in a man between 50 and 59 years old in good health and CMV-seropositive. The rearrangement uses TRBV19 and TRBJ2-7; 9 nucleotides align to TRBD2. CDR3 DNA sequence: TGTGCCAGTATTCTGGGGGGGACTAGCATCTACTACGAGCAGTACTTC. Translating it yields CASILGGTSIYYEQYF.